This T cell receptor (beta chain) derives from a study of cytomegalovirus exposure and HLA in healthy donors. Study conclusions and caveats: CMV antigen specificity was confirmed in vitro for three CMV-associated chains. Researchers reported in a later analysis that a missense DCLRE1C variant was tied to TCR beta V- and J-gene trimming. Within a later analysis, the majority of CMV-associated TCR beta chains appeared HLA-restricted.

Turning to this clone: Its target is not known. Within the sample, other DNA sequences also encode this same CDR3.

Trimming pared 6 bases from V and 2 bases from J, leaving 10 bases between. CDR3 length: 14 amino acids. Germline values: CDR1 SGHDN, CDR2 FVKESK. The PCR used 60 Vbeta and 13 Jbeta primers. Assay used: immunoSEQ multiplex PCR; TCRdb lists only in-frame clones, some missing. The sample has some 120,000 clones, roughly 77% seen once; the top ten hold more than 1.5%. This TCR was recovered from a man aged 18 to 30 in good health and CMV-seronegative. The sequenced sample was PBMCs. The rearrangement uses TRBV14 and TRBJ2-2, with D possibly being TRBD1 (5 bases). The CDR3 DNA reads TGTGCCAGCAGTCTCCAGGGAAACACCGGGGAGCTGTTTTTT. Its translation: CASSLQGNTGELFF.